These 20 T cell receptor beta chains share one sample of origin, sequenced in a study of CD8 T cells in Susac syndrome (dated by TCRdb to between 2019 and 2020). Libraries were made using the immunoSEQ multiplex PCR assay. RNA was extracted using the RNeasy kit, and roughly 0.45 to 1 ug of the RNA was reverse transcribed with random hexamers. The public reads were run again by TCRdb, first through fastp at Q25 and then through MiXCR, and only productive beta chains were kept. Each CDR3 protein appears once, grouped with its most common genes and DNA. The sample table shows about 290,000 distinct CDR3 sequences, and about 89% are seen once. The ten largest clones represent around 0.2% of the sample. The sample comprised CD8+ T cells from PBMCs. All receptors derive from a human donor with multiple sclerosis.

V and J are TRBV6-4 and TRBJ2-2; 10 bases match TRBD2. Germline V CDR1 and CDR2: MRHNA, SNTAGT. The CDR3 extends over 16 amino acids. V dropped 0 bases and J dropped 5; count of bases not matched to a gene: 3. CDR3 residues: CASSDSSSGGTGELFF. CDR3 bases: TGTGCCAGCAGTGACTCGAGTAGCGGGGGGACCGGGGAGCTGTTTTTT.

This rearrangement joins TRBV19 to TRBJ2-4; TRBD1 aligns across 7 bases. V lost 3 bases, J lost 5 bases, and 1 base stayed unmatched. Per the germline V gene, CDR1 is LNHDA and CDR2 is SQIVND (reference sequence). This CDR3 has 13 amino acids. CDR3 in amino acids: CASSMGTENIQYF. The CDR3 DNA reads TGTGCCAGTAGTATGGGGACAGAAAACATTCAGTACTTC.

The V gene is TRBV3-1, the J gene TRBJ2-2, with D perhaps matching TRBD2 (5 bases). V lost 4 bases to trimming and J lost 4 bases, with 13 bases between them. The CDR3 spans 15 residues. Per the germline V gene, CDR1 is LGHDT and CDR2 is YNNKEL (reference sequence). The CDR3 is CASSPRRPGTGELFF. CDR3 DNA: TGTGCCAGCAGCCCCCGGAGGCCAGGCACCGGGGAGCTGTTTTTT. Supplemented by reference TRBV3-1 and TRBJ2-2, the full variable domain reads DTAVSQTPKYLVTQMGNDKSIKCEQNLGHDTMYWYKQDSKKFLKIMFSYNNKELIINETVPNRFSPKSPDKAHLNLHINSLELGDSAVYFCASSPRRPGTGELFFGEGSRLTVL.

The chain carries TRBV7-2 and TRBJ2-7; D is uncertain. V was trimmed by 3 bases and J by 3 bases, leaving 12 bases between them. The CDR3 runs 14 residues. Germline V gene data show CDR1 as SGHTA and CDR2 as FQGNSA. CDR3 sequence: CASSFSTQNYEQYF. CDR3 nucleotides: TGTGCCAGCAGCTTCTCGACACAAAACTACGAGCAGTACTTC.

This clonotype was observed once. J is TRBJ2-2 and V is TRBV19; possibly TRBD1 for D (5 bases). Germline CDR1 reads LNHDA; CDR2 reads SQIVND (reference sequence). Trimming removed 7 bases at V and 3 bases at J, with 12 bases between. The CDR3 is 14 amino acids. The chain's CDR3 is CASTAGHYTGELFF. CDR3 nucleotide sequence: TGTGCCAGTACGGCAGGGCATTACACCGGGGAGCTGTTTTTT.

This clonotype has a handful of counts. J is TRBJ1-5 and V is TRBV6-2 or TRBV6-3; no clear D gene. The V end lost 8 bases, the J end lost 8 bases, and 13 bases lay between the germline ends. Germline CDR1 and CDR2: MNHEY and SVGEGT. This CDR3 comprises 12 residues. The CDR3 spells CASRRVAEPQHF. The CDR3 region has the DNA TGTGCCAGCCGAAGGGTGGCTGAGCCCCAGCATTTT.

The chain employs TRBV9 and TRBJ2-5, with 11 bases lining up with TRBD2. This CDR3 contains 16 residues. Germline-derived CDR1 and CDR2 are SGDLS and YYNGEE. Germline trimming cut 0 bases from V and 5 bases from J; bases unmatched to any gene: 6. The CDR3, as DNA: TGTGCCAGCAGCGTAGAGGTAGCGGGGGGGCTTGAGACCCAGTACTTC. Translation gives CASSVEVAGGLETQYF.

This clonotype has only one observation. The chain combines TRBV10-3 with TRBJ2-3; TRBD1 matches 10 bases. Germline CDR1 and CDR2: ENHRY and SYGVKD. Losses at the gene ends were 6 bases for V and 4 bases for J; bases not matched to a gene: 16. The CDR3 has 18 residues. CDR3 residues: CAIRDRDRGVVGPDTQYF. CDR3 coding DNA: TGTGCCATCAGGGACCGGGACAGGGGAGTGGTCGGCCCAGATACGCAGTATTTT.

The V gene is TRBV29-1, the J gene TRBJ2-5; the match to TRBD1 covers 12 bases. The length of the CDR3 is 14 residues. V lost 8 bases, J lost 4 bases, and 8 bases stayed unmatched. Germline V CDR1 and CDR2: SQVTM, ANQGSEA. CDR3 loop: CSINRDRGRETQYF. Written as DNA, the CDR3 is TGCAGCATCAACCGGGACAGGGGGCGAGAGACCCAGTACTTC. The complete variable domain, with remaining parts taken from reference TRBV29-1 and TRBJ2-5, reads SAVISQKPSRDICQRGTSLTIQCQVDSQVTMMFWYRQQPGQSLTLIATANQGSEATYESGFVIDKFPISRPNLTFSTLTVSNMSPEDSSIYLCSINRDRGRETQYFGPGTRLLVL.

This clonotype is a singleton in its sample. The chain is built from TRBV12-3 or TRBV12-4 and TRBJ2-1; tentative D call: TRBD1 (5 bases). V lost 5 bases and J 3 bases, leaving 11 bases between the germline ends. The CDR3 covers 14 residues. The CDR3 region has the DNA TGTGCCAGCAGTCCTGGACAATACTACAATGAGCAGTTCTTC. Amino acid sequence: CASSPGQYYNEQFF.

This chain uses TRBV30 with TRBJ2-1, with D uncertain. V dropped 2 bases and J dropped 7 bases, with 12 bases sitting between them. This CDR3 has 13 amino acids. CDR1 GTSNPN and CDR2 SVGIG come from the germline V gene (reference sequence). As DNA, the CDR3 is TGTGCCTGGAGTCGGGCTCTAGGGAATGAGCAGTTCTTC. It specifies CAWSRALGNEQFF.

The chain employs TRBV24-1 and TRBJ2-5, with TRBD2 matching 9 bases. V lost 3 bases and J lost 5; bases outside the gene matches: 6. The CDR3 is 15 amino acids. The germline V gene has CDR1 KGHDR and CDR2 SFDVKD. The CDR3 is CATSDDGTSWETQYF. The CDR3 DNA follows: TGTGCCACCAGTGATGACGGGACTAGCTGGGAGACCCAGTACTTC.

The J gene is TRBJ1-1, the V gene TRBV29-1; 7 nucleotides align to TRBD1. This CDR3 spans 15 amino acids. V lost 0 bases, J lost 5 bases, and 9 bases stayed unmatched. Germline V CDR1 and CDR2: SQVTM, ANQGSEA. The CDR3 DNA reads TGCAGCGTTGAAGATTTTCGTCCAGGGGGTACTGAAGCTTTCTTT. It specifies CSVEDFRPGGTEAFF.

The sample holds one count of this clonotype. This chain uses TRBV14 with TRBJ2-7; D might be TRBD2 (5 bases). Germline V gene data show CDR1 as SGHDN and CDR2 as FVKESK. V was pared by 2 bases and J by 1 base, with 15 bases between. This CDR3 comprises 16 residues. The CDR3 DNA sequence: TGTGCCAGCAGCCAAACTATCCAGCCGGGGTCCTACGAGCAGTACTTC. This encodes CASSQTIQPGSYEQYF.

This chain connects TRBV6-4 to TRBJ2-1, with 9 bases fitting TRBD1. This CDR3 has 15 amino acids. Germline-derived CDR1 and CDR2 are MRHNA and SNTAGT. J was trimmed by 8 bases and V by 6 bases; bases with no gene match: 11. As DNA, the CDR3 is TGTGCCAGCAGATACAGGGACAGGGAATCTGATGAGCAGTTCTTC. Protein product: CASRYRDRESDEQFF.

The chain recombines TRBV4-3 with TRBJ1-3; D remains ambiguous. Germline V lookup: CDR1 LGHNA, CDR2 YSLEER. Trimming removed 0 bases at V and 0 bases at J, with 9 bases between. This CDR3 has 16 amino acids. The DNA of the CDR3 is TGCGCCAGCAGCCAAGACCACGGAAGCTCTGGAAACACCATATATTTT. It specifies CASSQDHGSSGNTIYF.

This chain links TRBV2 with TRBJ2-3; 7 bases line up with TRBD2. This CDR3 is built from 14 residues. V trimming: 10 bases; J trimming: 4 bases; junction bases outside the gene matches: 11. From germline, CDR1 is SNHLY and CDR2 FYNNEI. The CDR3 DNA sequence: TGTGCCAACCAAAGCGGGAAAAGCGCAGATACGCAGTATTTT. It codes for CANQSGKSADTQYF. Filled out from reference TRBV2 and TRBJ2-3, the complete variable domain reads EPEVTQTPSHQVTQMGQEVILRCVPISNHLYFYWYRQILGQKVEFLVSFYNNEISEKSEIFDDQFSVERPDGSNFTLKIRSTKLEDSAMYFCANQSGKSADTQYFGPGTRLTVL.

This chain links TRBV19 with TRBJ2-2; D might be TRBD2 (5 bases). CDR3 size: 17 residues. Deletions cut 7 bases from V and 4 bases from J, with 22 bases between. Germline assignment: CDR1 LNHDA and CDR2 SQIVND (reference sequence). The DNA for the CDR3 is TGTGCCAGTAACCTCCCCGCCCCCCGGGGTCGCACCGGGGAGCTGTTTTTT. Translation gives CASNLPAPRGRTGELFF.

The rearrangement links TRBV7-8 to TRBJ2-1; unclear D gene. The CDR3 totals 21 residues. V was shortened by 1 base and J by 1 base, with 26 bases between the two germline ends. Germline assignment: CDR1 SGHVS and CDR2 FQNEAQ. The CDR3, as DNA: TGTGCCAGCAGCTTAGGTATGATAGGCACAATCGACCAAGGGTCCTACAATGAGCAGTTCTTC. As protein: CASSLGMIGTIDQGSYNEQFF.

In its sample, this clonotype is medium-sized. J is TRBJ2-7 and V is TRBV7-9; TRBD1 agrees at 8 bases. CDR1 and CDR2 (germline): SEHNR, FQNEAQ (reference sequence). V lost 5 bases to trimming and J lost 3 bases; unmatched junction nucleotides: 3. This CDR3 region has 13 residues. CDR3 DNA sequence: TGTGCCAGCAGCCCCGGGACAGGCTACGAGCAGTACTTC. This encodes CASSPGTGYEQYF.